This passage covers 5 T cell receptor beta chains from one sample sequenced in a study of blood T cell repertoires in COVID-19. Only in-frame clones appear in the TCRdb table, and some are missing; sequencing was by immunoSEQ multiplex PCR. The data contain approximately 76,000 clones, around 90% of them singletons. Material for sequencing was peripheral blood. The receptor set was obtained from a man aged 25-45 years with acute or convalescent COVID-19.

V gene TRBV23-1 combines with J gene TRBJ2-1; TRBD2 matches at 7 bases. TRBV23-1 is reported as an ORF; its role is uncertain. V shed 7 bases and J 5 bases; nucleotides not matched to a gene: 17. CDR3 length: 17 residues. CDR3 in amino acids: CASTFEDESGANNEQFF. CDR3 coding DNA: TGCGCCAGCACCTTTGAGGATGAGAGCGGGGCTAACAATGAGCAGTTCTTC.

Written as DNA, the CDR3 is TGTGCCAGCAGCCCAGACCCGGGGGATGAGCAGTTCTTC. This codes for CASSPDPGDEQFF. The J gene is TRBJ2-1, the V gene TRBV7-3; D is possibly TRBD2 (6 bases). Trimming removed 5 bases from V and 8 bases from J, with 13 bases in between. This CDR3 contains 13 residues. The germline V gene has CDR1 SGHTA and CDR2 FQGTGA.

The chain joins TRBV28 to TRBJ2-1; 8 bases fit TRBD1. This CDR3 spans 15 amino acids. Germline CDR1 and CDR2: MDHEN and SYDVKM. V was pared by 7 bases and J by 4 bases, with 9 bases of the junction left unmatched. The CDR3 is CASTRGLEGYNEQFF. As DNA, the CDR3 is TGTGCCAGCACCAGGGGGCTCGAAGGATACAATGAGCAGTTCTTC.

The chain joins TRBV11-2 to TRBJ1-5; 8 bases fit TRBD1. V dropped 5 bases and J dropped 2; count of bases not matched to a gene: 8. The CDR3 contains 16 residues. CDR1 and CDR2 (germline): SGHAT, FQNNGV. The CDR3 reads CASSPSDRGRNQPQHF. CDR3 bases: TGTGCCAGCAGCCCAAGCGACAGGGGACGCAATCAGCCCCAGCATTTT.

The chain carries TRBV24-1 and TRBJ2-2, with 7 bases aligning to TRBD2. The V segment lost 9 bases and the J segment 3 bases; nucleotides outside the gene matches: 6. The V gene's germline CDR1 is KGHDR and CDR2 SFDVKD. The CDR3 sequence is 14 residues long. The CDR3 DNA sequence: TGTGCCACCCGGGGGGAAGGGGACACCGGGGAGCTGTTTTTT. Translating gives CATRGEGDTGELFF.